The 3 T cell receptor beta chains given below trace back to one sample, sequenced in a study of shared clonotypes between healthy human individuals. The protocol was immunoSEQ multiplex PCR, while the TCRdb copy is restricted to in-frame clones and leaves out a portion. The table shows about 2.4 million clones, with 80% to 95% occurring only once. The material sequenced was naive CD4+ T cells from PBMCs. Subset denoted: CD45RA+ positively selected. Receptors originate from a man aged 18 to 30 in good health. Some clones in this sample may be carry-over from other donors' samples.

The CDR3 here is CASSRDRGPNGIGELFF. CDR3 nucleotides: TGTGCCAGCAGCCGGGACAGGGGCCCAAACGGCATCGGGGAGCTGTTTTTT. This chain links TRBV2 with TRBJ2-2; the match to TRBD1 covers 10 bases. CDR3 length: 17 residues. The V gene's germline CDR1 is SNHLY and CDR2 FYNNEI. Trimming removed 6 bases from V and 7 bases from J; junction bases left unmatched: 14.

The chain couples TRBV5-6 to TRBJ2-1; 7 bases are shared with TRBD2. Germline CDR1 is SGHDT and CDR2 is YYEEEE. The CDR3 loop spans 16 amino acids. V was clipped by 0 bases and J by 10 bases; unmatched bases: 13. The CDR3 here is CASSLVPSGTGYEQFF. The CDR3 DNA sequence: TGTGCCAGCAGCTTGGTACCTAGCGGCACGGGTTACGAGCAGTTCTTC. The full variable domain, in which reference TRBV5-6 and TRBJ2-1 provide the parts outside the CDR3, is DAGVTQSPTHLIKTRGQQVTLRCSPKSGHDTVSWYQQALGQGPQFIFQYYEEEERQRGNFPDRFSGHQFPNYSSELNVNALLLGDSALYLCASSLVPSGTGYEQFFGPGTRLTVL.

The DNA for the CDR3 is TGTGCCAGCAGCTGGGGACTAGCGGGGACCCAAGAGACCCAGTACTTC. This codes for CASSWGLAGTQETQYF. The genes are TRBV7-2 and TRBJ2-5; TRBD2 agrees at 13 bases. Looked up from germline, CDR1 is SGHTA and CDR2 is FQGNSA. This CDR3 is built from 16 residues. The V gene end was trimmed by 4 bases and the J gene end by 1 base; junction bases not matched to a gene: 3.